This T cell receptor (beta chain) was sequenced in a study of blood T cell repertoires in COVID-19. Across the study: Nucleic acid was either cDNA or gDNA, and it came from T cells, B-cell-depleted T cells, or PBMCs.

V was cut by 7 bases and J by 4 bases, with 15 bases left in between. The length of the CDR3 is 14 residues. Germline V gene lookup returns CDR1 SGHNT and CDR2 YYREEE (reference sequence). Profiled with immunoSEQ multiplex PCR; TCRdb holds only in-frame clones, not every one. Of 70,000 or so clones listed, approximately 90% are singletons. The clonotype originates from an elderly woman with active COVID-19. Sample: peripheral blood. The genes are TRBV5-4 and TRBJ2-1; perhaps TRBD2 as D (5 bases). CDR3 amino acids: CASRSSVRYNEQFF. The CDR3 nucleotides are TGTGCCAGCCGGAGTAGCGTACGATACAATGAGCAGTTCTTC.